The T cell receptor beta chain described here comes from a study of response to subunit inactivated influenza vaccine. Study-level points and caveats: That few new T cells are recruited by each seasonal influenza vaccination was the authors' suggestion.

The table lists this clonotype with many counts. Its antigen remains unknown. TCRdb itself ran the RT-PCR reads through MiXCR, one entry per CDR3 protein. In the table there are 530,000 or so distinct CDR3 sequences, roughly 12% of which are singletons. This CDR3 comprises 16 residues. The germline V gene encodes CDR1 DFQATT and CDR2 SNEGSKA (reference sequence). Unmatched junction bases numbered 4, after V lost 0 bases and J lost 2 bases. Sequencing was performed on PBMCs from blood, taken on the day of vaccination. The V call is TRBV20-1, the J call TRBJ2-5, with 12 bases fitting TRBD2. The sequence derives from a man aged 45-65 years who received an inactivated influenza vaccine. The CDR3 DNA reads TGCAGTGCTAGAGATGGAGGACTAGCGGGGCAAGAGACCCAGTACTTC. It translates to CSARDGGLAGQETQYF.